Following are 20 T cell receptor beta chains from one sample sequenced in a study of blood T cell repertoires in COVID-19. Repertoires were generated with immunoSEQ multiplex PCR, while TCRdb's copy carries only in-frame clones and drops some. The sample gives about 210,000 clones, less than 90% of which show up once; about 10% is in the top ten. The sequenced sample was peripheral blood. These TCRs come from a woman aged 80 or older with COVID-19, enrolled during active disease.

The chain uses TRBV28 and TRBJ1-2; D unclear. In germline, CDR1 is MDHEN, CDR2 SYDVKM. Trimming pared 2 bases from V and 0 bases from J, leaving 19 bases between. The CDR3 extends over 18 amino acids. The CDR3, as DNA: TGTGCCAGCAGTTTAGAGGGTCTCAACCTAGGACCTAACTATGGCTACACCTTC. Amino acid sequence: CASSLEGLNLGPNYGYTF.

The V call is TRBV4-1, the J call TRBJ2-2; 10 nucleotides align to TRBD2. With V trimmed by 7 bases and J by 6 bases, 8 bases remained unmatched. Germline CDR1 reads MGHRA; CDR2 reads YSYEKL. The CDR3 has 15 residues. The CDR3 DNA reads TGCGCCAGCATCCCTGAGCGGGGGGGCGCCGGGGAGCTGTTTTTT. Translating it yields CASIPERGGAGELFF.

This clone was observed a few times. The rearrangement links TRBV5-1 to TRBJ1-6; possible D gene TRBD1, 5 bases. Germline V gene lookup returns CDR1 SGHRS and CDR2 YFSETQ. This CDR3 region has 16 residues. V shed 4 bases and J shed 8 bases, with 19 bases lying between them. The CDR3 loop is CASSLLQGIGDSPLHF. Written as DNA, the CDR3 is TGCGCCAGCAGCCTATTGCAGGGTATTGGGGATTCACCCCTCCACTTT.

This clone came up once. V and J are TRBV7-2 and TRBJ2-1; D is undetermined. The CDR3 length is 15 residues. Germline assignment: CDR1 SGHTA and CDR2 FQGNSA. V lost 3 bases and J lost 0, with 9 bases in between. The CDR3 DNA reads TGTGCCAGCAGCTTTGGGCGAACCTCCTACAATGAGCAGTTCTTC. Protein sequence: CASSFGRTSYNEQFF.

This sequence joins TRBV19 and TRBJ1-2, with D possibly being TRBD1 (5 bases). Germline V lookup: CDR1 LNHDA, CDR2 SQIVND (reference sequence). The germline V and J ends were trimmed by 7 bases and 6 bases, with 18 bases remaining between them. The CDR3 spans 14 residues. CDR3 amino acids: CASTIGGRADGYTF. DNA of the CDR3: TGTGCCAGTACCATCGGCGGCAGGGCCGATGGCTACACCTTC. The complete variable domain, with remaining parts taken from reference TRBV19 and TRBJ1-2, reads DGGITQSPKYLFRKEGQNVTLSCEQNLNHDAMYWYRQDPGQGLRLIYYSQIVNDFQKGDIAEGYSVSREKKESFPLTVTSAQKNPTAFYLCASTIGGRADGYTFGSGTRLTVV.

V is TRBV24-1 and J is TRBJ2-5, with 7 bases fitting TRBD2. The CDR3 has 15 residues. The junction had 6 bases not matched to a gene; V was cut back by 1 base and J by 5 bases. Germline CDR1 is KGHDR and CDR2 is SFDVKD. CDR3 residues: CATSDLVRGGETQYF. The DNA for the CDR3 is TGTGCCACCAGTGATTTAGTAAGGGGAGGGGAGACCCAGTACTTC.

The chain carries TRBV7-9 and TRBJ2-7; no firm D call. Trimming removed 1 base at V and 3 bases at J, with 7 bases between. The CDR3 has 13 residues. Germline V gives CDR1 SEHNR, CDR2 FQNEAQ (reference sequence). CDR3 loop: CASSLGYYYEQYF. The CDR3 DNA is TGTGCCAGCAGCTTAGGGTACTACTACGAGCAGTACTTC. The full variable domain, rest sourced from reference TRBV7-9 and TRBJ2-7, is DTGVSQNPRHKITKRGQNVTFRCDPISEHNRLYWYRQTLGQGPEFLTYFQNEAQLEKSRLLSDRFSAERPKGSFSTLEIQRTEQGDSAMYLCASSLGYYYEQYFGPGTRLTVT.

Of note for this clone: Other nucleotide sequences from this sample produce the same CDR3. The chain combines TRBV5-1 with TRBJ1-1, with a weak D call TRBD1 (6 bases). Germline-derived CDR1 and CDR2 are SGHRS and YFSETQ. The germline V and J ends were trimmed by 3 bases and 0 bases, with 9 bases remaining between them. The CDR3 loop spans 14 amino acids. The CDR3 protein is CASSWTELNTEAFF. DNA of the CDR3: TGCGCCAGCAGCTGGACAGAACTGAACACTGAAGCTTTCTTT.

The chain combines TRBV5-1 with TRBJ2-5; 12 nucleotides match TRBD1. Germline loops: CDR1 SGHRS, CDR2 YFSETQ. The CDR3 has 17 residues. Unmatched junction bases numbered 12, after V lost 4 bases and J lost 5 bases. CDR3 in DNA: TGCGCCAGCAGCCGATCCGGGACAGGGGGCGGGTCGGAGACCCAGTACTTC. This codes for CASSRSGTGGGSETQYF.

The chain couples TRBV7-9 to TRBJ2-5; perhaps TRBD1 as D (5 bases). Trimming removed 3 bases at V and 5 bases at J, with 16 bases between. The germline V gene has CDR1 SEHNR and CDR2 FQNEAQ (reference sequence). CDR3 length equals 15 residues. The chain's CDR3 is CASSLVSGNGETQYF. The CDR3, as DNA: TGTGCCAGCAGCTTGGTTTCAGGGAATGGGGAGACCCAGTACTTC.

This clone was observed a few times. The chain carries TRBV9 and TRBJ1-2; 11 bases fit TRBD1. The CDR3 is made up of 15 amino acids. V trimming: 3 bases; J trimming: 8 bases; junction bases outside the gene matches: 9. Germline values: CDR1 SGDLS, CDR2 YYNGEE. For the CDR3, the DNA is TGTGCCAGCAGCGCCGCGGACAGGGGGCAATTAGGCTACACCTTC. Translated: CASSAADRGQLGYTF.

This clone has a handful of counts. CDR3 in amino acids: CASSLREGLEQYF. The DNA of the CDR3 is TGCGCCAGCAGCTTGAGGGAGGGGCTCGAGCAGTACTTC. This rearrangement joins TRBV5-1 to TRBJ2-7; 7 bases match TRBD2. The CDR3 totals 13 residues. Germline V lookup: CDR1 SGHRS, CDR2 YFSETQ. Trimming at V came to 1 base and at J to 6 bases, leaving 4 bases not matched to a gene.

This clone appeared a few times. Other DNA sequences within the sample encode an identical CDR3. V usage is TRBV11-2 and J usage is TRBJ2-3; 8 nucleotides agree with TRBD2. Germline trimming cut 4 bases from V and 1 base from J; bases unmatched to any gene: 1. This CDR3 region has 14 residues. CDR1 SGHAT and CDR2 FQNNGV come from the germline V gene. DNA of the CDR3: TGTGCCAGCAGCTCCGGGGGGGGCACAGATACGCAGTATTTT. This gives the protein CASSSGGGTDTQYF.

The rearrangement uses TRBV19 and TRBJ2-2; tentatively, D is TRBD1 (5 bases). CDR1 is LNHDA and CDR2 is SQIVND in the germline V gene (reference sequence). Trimming cost V 7 bases and J 6 bases, with 6 bases left between them. The CDR3 length is 11 residues. Here the CDR3 reads CASTRAGELFF. The CDR3 coding sequence is TGTGCCAGTACCAGGGCCGGGGAGCTGTTTTTT.

The count of this clone is one. CDR3 amino acids: CASRQGFAEAFF. CDR3 DNA: TGTGCCAGCAGGCAGGGGTTCGCTGAAGCTTTCTTT. The V call is TRBV12-3 or TRBV12-4, the J call TRBJ1-1, with a possible D match to TRBD1 (6 bases). V was pared by 6 bases and J by 6 bases, with 11 bases between. This CDR3 region has 12 residues.

This clone has only one observation. V and J are TRBV4-2 and TRBJ2-2; D might be TRBD2 (6 bases). The V and J ends lost 0 bases and 4 bases respectively, with 15 bases between them. Per germline, CDR1 LGHNA and CDR2 YNFKEQ. The CDR3 loop spans 17 amino acids. The CDR3 nucleotides are TGTGCCAGCAGCCAAGATAGGGCGGGGTTGGTCACCGGGGAGCTGTTTTTT. It yields the protein CASSQDRAGLVTGELFF.

The V and J genes are TRBV28 and TRBJ1-5, with D hard to call. Germline CDR1 and CDR2: MDHEN and SYDVKM. Deletions cut 3 bases from V and 2 bases from J, with 8 bases between. There are 14 residues in the CDR3. CDR3 sequence: CASSFGRGNQPQHF. The CDR3 coding sequence is TGTGCCAGCAGTTTCGGGAGGGGCAATCAGCCCCAGCATTTT.

This clone has just one count. This chain links TRBV3-1 (or the pseudogene TRBV3-2) with TRBJ2-6, with D hard to call. The V gene's germline CDR1 is LGHDT and CDR2 YNNKEL (reference sequence). V lost 8 bases to trimming and J lost 1 base, with 6 bases between them. This CDR3 spans 13 amino acids. The CDR3 region is CASLSSGANVLTF. CDR3 DNA sequence: TGTGCCAGCCTAAGTTCTGGGGCCAACGTCCTGACTTTC.

This clone occurred a few times. This sequence joins TRBV11-2 and TRBJ1-1, with D unclear. V lost 5 bases and J 3 bases, leaving 4 bases between the germline ends. Germline V gives CDR1 SGHAT, CDR2 FQNNGV. This CDR3 has 11 residues. CDR3 coding DNA: TGTGCCAGCAGCCCTTACACTGAAGCTTTCTTT. As protein: CASSPYTEAFF.

This chain connects TRBV6-5 to TRBJ1-6, with D uncertain. Trimming removed 6 bases at V and 7 bases at J, with 10 bases between. The CDR3 length is 13 residues. CDR1 and CDR2 from the germline V gene are MNHEY and SVGAGI. In nucleotides, the CDR3 is TGTGCCAGCAGCTTCGAGTTGAATTCACCCCTCCACTTT. Translated: CASSFELNSPLHF.